Each of the 27 T cell receptor beta chains below was sequenced from the same sample in a study of CD8 T cells in ankylosing spondylitis. Regarding the study as a whole: One TCR beta motif, made up of roughly eight highly homologous variants, appeared characteristic of ankylosing spondylitis blood.

No antigens are known for them. MiXCR was run by TCRdb on the 5' RACE reads, yielding one entry per CDR3 protein. The sample lists roughly 490,000 distinct CDR3 sequences; approximately 5.3% were seen once. Input material: blood, either unsorted or a sorted T cell fraction (not recorded which). The receptor set was obtained from a male donor with ankylosing spondylitis.

Details on this clonotype: This may be a read error, as it is one base from a much larger clone. J is TRBJ2-7 and V is TRBV6-2 or TRBV6-3; no clear D. The CDR3 runs 13 residues. Germline CDR1 reads MNHEY; CDR2 reads SVGEGT. The CDR3 here is CAGSETPRNEQYF. Here the CDR3 DNA reads TGTGCCGGCAGCGAGACACCAAGGAACGAGCAGTACTTC.

There are a few counts of this clonotype. The V gene is TRBV5-1, the J gene TRBJ2-6, with D uncertain. Germline V CDR1 and CDR2: SGHRS, YFSETQ. With 2 bases removed from V and 4 bases from J, the gap between germline ends came to 10 bases. The CDR3 length is 15 residues. The CDR3 nucleotides are TGCGCCAGCAGCTTCACACCGGGCGGGGCCAACGTCCTGACTTTC. Translation: CASSFTPGGANVLTF.

This clonotype was seen ten or more times. This chain joins TRBV15 and TRBJ1-2, with TRBD1 matching over 8 bases. Germline CDR1 reads LNHNV; CDR2 reads YYDKDF (reference sequence). The CDR3 length is 15 residues. J lost 7 bases, V lost 0 bases, and 7 bases had no gene match. The CDR3 is CATSRDFDRGRGYTF. The CDR3 region has the DNA TGTGCCACCAGCAGAGATTTCGACAGGGGACGTGGCTACACCTTC. The variable domain in full, with the rest retrieved from reference TRBV15 and TRBJ1-2, is DAMVIQNPRYQVTQFGKPVTLSCSQTLNHNVMYWYQQKSSQAPKLLFHYYDKDFNNEADTPDNFQSRRPNTSFCFLDIRSPGLGDTAMYLCATSRDFDRGRGYTFGSGTRLTVV.

This clonotype was found many times. The genes are TRBV28 and TRBJ1-2; D not resolved. CDR3 length: 14 residues. The germline CDR1 and CDR2 sequences are MDHEN and SYDVKM. The V end was cut by 11 bases, the J end by 3 bases, with 19 bases between. The CDR3 bases are TGTGCCTGCTCAGTCTCCCAGAGGGACTATGGCTACACCTTC. Its translation is CACSVSQRDYGYTF.

The chain combines TRBV24-1 with TRBJ2-3; D may correspond to TRBD1 or TRBD2 (5 bases each). Per germline, CDR1 KGHDR and CDR2 SFDVKD. This CDR3 has 16 residues. V was shortened by 1 base and J by 1 base, with 11 bases between the two germline ends. CDR3 coding DNA: TGTGCCACCAGTGATTTATGGGGGAGCGGCACAGATACGCAGTATTTT. Translation: CATSDLWGSGTDTQYF.

This clonotype was observed many times. CDR3 DNA: TGCGCCAGCAGCTACGGGCCGTATCAGCCCCAGCATTTT. Its protein is CASSYGPYQPQHF. The chain links TRBV5-1 to TRBJ1-5; no reliable D call. Germline CDR1 reads SGHRS; CDR2 reads YFSETQ. This CDR3 region has 13 residues. The V end was cut by 3 bases, the J end by 5 bases, with 9 bases between.

This clonotype has a handful of counts. The V call is TRBV5-1, the J call TRBJ1-2; 7 bases are shared with TRBD1. This CDR3 comprises 15 residues. Germline trimming cut 3 bases from V and 0 bases from J; bases unmatched to any gene: 5. Germline CDR1 reads SGHRS; CDR2 reads YFSETQ. CDR3 sequence reads: CASSSQGDPNYGYTF. The DNA for the CDR3 is TGCGCCAGCAGCTCTCAGGGGGACCCTAACTATGGCTACACCTTC.

This clonotype occurred many times. The rearrangement links TRBV12-3 or TRBV12-4 to TRBJ1-6; no definite D call. V lost 1 base, J lost 15 bases, and 16 bases lay in between. This CDR3 region has 14 residues. CDR3 residues: CASSLGEAFPLLHF. The CDR3 DNA is TGTGCCAGCAGTTTAGGAGAAGCCTTTCCCCTCCTCCACTTT.

This rearrangement joins TRBV4-2 to TRBJ1-2; D is ambiguous. The V end lost 4 bases, the J end lost 9 bases, and 12 bases lay between the germline ends. The germline gives CDR1 LGHNA, CDR2 YNFKEQ. The CDR3 contains 12 residues. The CDR3 DNA reads as TGTGCCAGCAGCCCCGTCCACCGCTGCTACACCTTC. Its translation is CASSPVHRCYTF.

This clonotype has a count of ten or more. The chain employs TRBV20-1 and TRBJ1-2; 7 bases map to TRBD1. The CDR3 extends over 14 amino acids. CDR1 is DFQATT and CDR2 is SNEGSKA in the germline V gene (reference sequence). Trimming cost V 5 bases and J 4 bases; bases outside gene matches: 10. CDR3 nucleotide sequence: TGCAGTGCTCGCCTAGGACAGGCCGTCTATGGCTACACCTTC. Protein: CSARLGQAVYGYTF.

In its sample, this clonotype was seen many times. The rearrangement links TRBV4-3 to TRBJ1-3; D is perhaps TRBD1 (5 bases). CDR3 length equals 17 residues. V gave up 3 bases and J gave up 4 bases, with 19 bases separating them. In germline, CDR1 is LGHNA, CDR2 YSLEER. The CDR3 nucleotides read TGCGCCAGCAGCCACGGGACCTGGGGGGATTCAGGAAACACCATATATTTT. This gives the protein CASSHGTWGDSGNTIYF.

There are a few counts of this clonotype. This chain links TRBV4-2 with TRBJ2-5; D unclear. V lost 3 bases, J lost 1 base, and 12 bases lay in between. CDR3 length: 15 amino acids. Germline assignment: CDR1 LGHNA and CDR2 YNFKEQ. The CDR3 spells CASSQRTGLQETQYF. The CDR3 nucleotides are TGTGCCAGCAGCCAGAGAACGGGCCTCCAAGAGACCCAGTACTTC.

This clonotype was observed at least ten times. The V and J genes are TRBV6-1 and TRBJ1-2, with 7 bases lining up with TRBD1. The CDR3 extends over 13 amino acids. V lost 8 bases to trimming and J lost 1 base; unmatched junction nucleotides: 4. Germline loops: CDR1 MNHNS, CDR2 SASEGT. The CDR3 DNA reads as TGTGCCAGCCTGGGACAGCTTAACTATGGCTACACCTTC. This sequence encodes CASLGQLNYGYTF.

This clonotype was recorded many times. The gene calls are TRBV7-2 and TRBJ1-2, with D perhaps TRBD1 (6 bases). Between the trimmed V and J ends, which lost 6 bases and 4 bases, there was a span of 18 bases. The CDR3 extends over 15 amino acids. Looked up from germline, CDR1 is SGHTA and CDR2 is FQGNSA. For the CDR3, the DNA is TGTGCCAGCAGTCGCGAACCAGGACAGTTCTATGGCTACACCTTC. This encodes CASSREPGQFYGYTF.

This clonotype was seen many times. The gene calls are TRBV7-8 and TRBJ1-5, with D hard to call. The V end was cut by 11 bases, the J end by 0 bases, with 11 bases between. The V gene's germline CDR1 is SGHVS and CDR2 FQNEAQ. The CDR3 length is 13 residues. The CDR3 loop reads CASRSDSNQPQHF. The CDR3 nucleotides are TGTGCCTCCCGTTCGGATAGCAATCAGCCCCAGCATTTT.

This clonotype was detected ten times or more. The rearrangement joins TRBV12-3 or TRBV12-4 to TRBJ2-7; TRBD2 matches 7 bases. This CDR3 region has 16 residues. Trimming at V came to 5 bases and at J to 1 base, leaving 11 bases not matched to a gene. CDR3 in DNA: TGTGCCAGCAGTACTACCGGGACTACCCTATCCTACGAGCAGTACTTC. Translated, it gives CASSTTGTTLSYEQYF.

The sample holds many counts of this clonotype. This chain joins TRBV24-1 and TRBJ2-7; 7 bases agree with TRBD1. The germline V gene has CDR1 KGHDR and CDR2 SFDVKD. With V trimmed by 7 bases and J by 6 bases, 8 bases remained unmatched. The CDR3 is made up of 13 amino acids. Written as DNA, the CDR3 is TGTGCCACCAGGTCTTCGACAGGGATCGAGCAGTACTTC. Translating gives CATRSSTGIEQYF.

This clonotype was recorded at least ten times. The V gene is TRBV6-1, the J gene TRBJ1-2; D is unresolved. The V and J ends lost 8 bases and 1 base respectively, with 17 bases between them. Germline V gives CDR1 MNHNS, CDR2 SASEGT. The length of the CDR3 is 15 residues. DNA for the CDR3: TGTGCCAGCCGCTCTGGTACGTCTCGTAACTATGGCTACACCTTC. Encoded protein: CASRSGTSRNYGYTF.

This clonotype was found once. The rearrangement links TRBV2 to TRBJ2-6; 9 positions match TRBD1. Germline CDR1 is SNHLY and CDR2 is FYNNEI. V was pared by 7 bases and J by 1 base, with 8 bases of the junction left unmatched. CDR3 length: 17 residues. CDR3: CASTGGQGISGANVLTF. The DNA of the CDR3 is TGTGCCAGCACGGGGGGACAGGGAATTTCTGGGGCCAACGTCCTGACTTTC.

This clonotype showed up just a few times. This chain joins TRBV6-1 and TRBJ2-5, with a weak D call TRBD1 (7 bases). The germline gives CDR1 MNHNS, CDR2 SASEGT. The V end lost 6 bases, the J end lost 4 bases, and 15 bases lay between the germline ends. This CDR3 contains 14 residues. CDR3 in DNA: TGTGCCAGCAGGCGTTATCAGGGGGGAGAGACCCAGTACTTC. This codes for CASRRYQGGETQYF.

This clonotype was detected many times. The junction differs from germline at one of its ends, possibly a read error. This rearrangement joins TRBV27 to TRBJ1-1; D is uncertain. This CDR3 region has 10 residues. CDR1 and CDR2 from the germline V gene are MNHEY and SMNVEV (reference sequence). In DNA, the CDR3 is TGTGCCGCGGGTTGGGGAGTGACTTCCTTT. Its protein product is CAAGWGVTSF.

The chain has TRBV20-1 and TRBJ1-5; D may be TRBD1 (6 bases). Germline CDR1 reads DFQATT; CDR2 reads SNEGSKA (reference sequence). The V gene lost 1 base and the J gene lost 3 bases, with 16 bases spanning the gap. The CDR3 is 16 residues long. The CDR3 is CSARGLDRHYNQPQHF. The CDR3 nucleotides are TGCAGTGCTAGAGGGTTGGACAGACACTACAATCAGCCCCAGCATTTT.

This clonotype was observed at least ten times. The genes are TRBV2 and TRBJ2-7; possibly TRBD1 or TRBD2 for D (5 bases each). CDR1 is SNHLY and CDR2 is FYNNEI in the germline V gene. The CDR3 loop spans 11 amino acids. Trimming took off 9 bases at V and 3 bases at J, with 9 bases between the two ends. DNA for the CDR3: TGTGCCAGAGGGACCGGCTACGAGCAGTACTTC. It is translated as CARGTGYEQYF.

This clonotype was detected ten times or more. This chain uses TRBV6-5 with TRBJ2-2, with D uncertain. Germline CDR1 reads MNHEY; CDR2 reads SVGAGI. V was trimmed by 2 bases and J by 3 bases, leaving 16 bases between them. This CDR3 is built from 17 residues. CDR3 in amino acids: CASSYQAHRRDTGELFF. The CDR3 region has the DNA TGTGCCAGCAGTTACCAGGCGCATCGGAGAGACACCGGGGAGCTGTTTTTT.

This clonotype was observed at least ten times. The chain is built from TRBV5-1 and TRBJ2-1; 8 positions agree with TRBD1. In germline, CDR1 is SGHRS, CDR2 YFSETQ. The CDR3 has 17 residues. The J segment lost 0 bases and the V segment lost 0 bases, leaving 5 bases of the junction unmatched. CDR3 loop: CASSLEVDRASYNEQFF. DNA of the CDR3: TGCGCCAGCAGCTTGGAGGTGGACAGGGCCTCCTACAATGAGCAGTTCTTC.

This clonotype was observed at least ten times. One junction end disagrees with the germline gene, perhaps due to a read error. Here the CDR3 DNA reads TGTGCCAGCAGCTTGGACGTACAACCCGGCCTATTT. It translates to CASSLDVQPGLF. The V and J genes are TRBV5-5 and TRBJ1-4; D not resolved. Per the germline V gene, CDR1 is SGHKS and CDR2 is YYEKEE (reference sequence). The CDR3 has 12 residues.

This clonotype came up many times. The chain is built from TRBV20-1 and TRBJ1-6; D not resolved. The CDR3 loop spans 16 amino acids. The V and J ends lost 1 base and 1 base respectively, with 11 bases between them. The germline gives CDR1 DFQATT, CDR2 SNEGSKA (reference sequence). Here the CDR3 reads CSARALGGSYNSPLHF. CDR3 bases: TGCAGTGCTAGAGCCTTGGGAGGATCCTATAATTCACCCCTCCACTTT.